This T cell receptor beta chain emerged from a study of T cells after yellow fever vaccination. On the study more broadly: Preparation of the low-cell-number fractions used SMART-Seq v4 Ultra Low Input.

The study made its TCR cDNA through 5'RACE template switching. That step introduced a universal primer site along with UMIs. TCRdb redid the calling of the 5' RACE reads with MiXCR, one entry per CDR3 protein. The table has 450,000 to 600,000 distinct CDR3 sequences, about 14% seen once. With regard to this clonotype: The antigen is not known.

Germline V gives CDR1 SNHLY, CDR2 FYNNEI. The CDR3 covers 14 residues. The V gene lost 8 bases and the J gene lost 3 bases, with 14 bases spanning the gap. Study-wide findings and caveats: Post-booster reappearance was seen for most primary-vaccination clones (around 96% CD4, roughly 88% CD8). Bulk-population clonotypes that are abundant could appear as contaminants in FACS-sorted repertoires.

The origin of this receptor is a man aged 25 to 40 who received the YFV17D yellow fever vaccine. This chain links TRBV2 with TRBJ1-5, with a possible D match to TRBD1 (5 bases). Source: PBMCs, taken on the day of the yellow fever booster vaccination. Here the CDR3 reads CASSGGSVNQPQHF. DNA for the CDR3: TGTGCCAGCTCCGGGGGATCGGTCAATCAGCCCCAGCATTTT.